Listed here are 28 T cell receptor beta chains from one sample, sequenced in a study of early T cells in non-severe SARS-CoV-2 infection. MiXCR was run by TCRdb on the 5' RACE reads, yielding one entry per CDR3 protein. The sample shows about 83,000 distinct CDR3 sequences, less than 11% of them seen only once. Here the sequenced sample was whole blood, taken at baseline. These receptors came from an adult who was a healthcare worker with PCR-confirmed SARS-CoV-2 infection or an uninfected control (not recorded which).

This clonotype came up a few times. The V and J genes are TRBV2 and TRBJ2-1; 8 bases fit TRBD2. This CDR3 is built from 14 residues. V lost 7 bases, J lost 4 bases, and 6 bases stayed unmatched. Germline values: CDR1 SNHLY, CDR2 FYNNEI. CDR3 nucleotides: TGTGCCAGCATAGGGACTAGGAATTACAATGAGCAGTTCTTC. Protein product: CASIGTRNYNEQFF. Combining the CDR3 with reference TRBV2 and TRBJ2-1 gives the whole variable domain EPEVTQTPSHQVTQMGQEVILRCVPISNHLYFYWYRQILGQKVEFLVSFYNNEISEKSEIFDDQFSVERPDGSNFTLKIRSTKLEDSAMYFCASIGTRNYNEQFFGPGTRLTVL.

At least ten counts were recorded for this clonotype. The chain joins TRBV19 to TRBJ2-7; possible D gene TRBD1, 6 bases. Trimming stripped 7 bases from V and 1 base from J, with 17 bases between. CDR1 and CDR2 (germline): LNHDA, SQIVND (reference sequence). The CDR3 totals 15 residues. For the CDR3, the DNA is TGTGCCAGTACAGGTTCACCGGGGACATCCTACGAGCAGTACTTC. Its protein is CASTGSPGTSYEQYF.

Many counts were recorded for this clonotype. The chain employs TRBV7-9 and TRBJ2-1; D ambiguous. The CDR3 sequence is 14 residues long. CDR1 is SEHNR, CDR2 FQNEAQ, per germline (reference sequence). Trimming stripped 6 bases from V and 8 bases from J, with 17 bases between. CDR3 nucleotides: TGTGCCAGCAGTCCAAGATGGACCTTTGATGAGCAGTTCTTC. Amino acids: CASSPRWTFDEQFF.

This clonotype was counted a few times. CDR3: CASSPLLGTSLQETQYF. CDR3 sequence (DNA): TGTGCCAGCAGTCCTCTCCTCGGGACCTCCCTTCAAGAGACCCAGTACTTC. The chain combines TRBV27 with TRBJ2-5; D tentatively reads TRBD1 or TRBD2 (5 bases each). V lost 5 bases and J 2 bases, leaving 21 bases between the germline ends. Germline V CDR1 and CDR2: MNHEY, SMNVEV (reference sequence). The CDR3 runs to 17 residues.

This clonotype was seen only a few times. J is TRBJ1-1 and V is TRBV14, with D hard to call. The germline V gene has CDR1 SGHDN and CDR2 FVKESK. Trimming removed 0 bases at V and 0 bases at J, with 5 bases between. This CDR3 comprises 14 residues. In DNA form, the CDR3 reads TGTGCCAGCAGCCAAGAGTCCGTGAACACTGAAGCTTTCTTT. This encodes CASSQESVNTEAFF.

The chain employs TRBV5-1 and TRBJ2-3; 9 nucleotides line up with TRBD1. Trimming took 3 bases from V and 4 from J; bases not matched to a gene: 6. Germline CDR1 reads SGHRS; CDR2 reads YFSETQ. The CDR3 is made up of 15 amino acids. The chain's CDR3 is CASSSGTGRADTQYF. As DNA, the CDR3 is TGCGCCAGCAGCTCCGGGACAGGGAGAGCAGATACGCAGTATTTT.

There are a few counts of this clonotype. The genes are TRBV5-1 and TRBJ2-2; the match to TRBD2 covers 11 bases. The J segment lost 8 bases and the V segment lost 4 bases, leaving 7 bases of the junction unmatched. Germline lookup yields CDR1 SGHRS and CDR2 YFSETQ. This CDR3 contains 15 residues. CDR3: CASSNLAGGPGELFF. The CDR3 DNA reads as TGCGCCAGCAGCAATTTAGCGGGAGGGCCTGGGGAGCTGTTTTTT.

The rearrangement links TRBV6-6 to TRBJ1-4; D is unclear. The CDR3 runs to 13 residues. V was shortened by 8 bases and J by 5 bases, with 12 bases between the two germline ends. In germline, CDR1 is MNHNY, CDR2 SVGAGI (reference sequence). The chain's CDR3 is CASGPGRNEKLFF. The CDR3 DNA sequence: TGTGCCAGCGGGCCAGGAAGAAATGAAAAACTGTTTTTT.

V usage is TRBV7-3 and J usage is TRBJ2-3; weak D call: TRBD2 (5 bases). The germline CDR1 and CDR2 sequences are SGHTA and FQGTGA. The CDR3 has 13 amino acids. Trimming removed 6 bases from V and 2 bases from J, with 9 bases in between. CDR3 sequence (DNA): TGTGCCAGCAGGGGCGGGTCCACAGATACGCAGTATTTT. This gives the protein CASRGGSTDTQYF.

The chain has TRBV27 and TRBJ2-7, with TRBD2 matching 9 bases. V dropped 5 bases and J dropped 5; count of bases not matched to a gene: 13. The CDR3 is made up of 16 amino acids. Germline V gene data show CDR1 as MNHEY and CDR2 as SMNVEV (reference sequence). This CDR3 is CASSPSTIAGVHEQYF. CDR3 DNA: TGTGCCAGCAGTCCATCGACTATAGCGGGAGTACACGAGCAGTACTTC.

The chain combines TRBV10-3 with TRBJ1-2; 9 nucleotides line up with TRBD1. From germline, CDR1 is ENHRY and CDR2 SYGVKD. The CDR3 contains 13 residues. Trimming cost V 4 bases and J 6 bases; bases outside gene matches: 3. The CDR3 protein is CAISVGQGHGYTF. In nucleotides, the CDR3 is TGTGCCATCAGTGTGGGACAGGGCCATGGCTACACCTTC.

This clonotype was seen only a few times. The chain uses TRBV28 and TRBJ1-2; the match to TRBD1 covers 7 bases. Germline V gene lookup returns CDR1 MDHEN and CDR2 SYDVKM. Unmatched junction bases numbered 11, after V lost 6 bases and J lost 4 bases. The CDR3 contains 15 residues. CDR3 sequence (DNA): TGTGCCAGCAGGAAACAGGGGTCCCAGGCCTATGGCTACACCTTC. Its translation: CASRKQGSQAYGYTF.

The rearrangement uses TRBV2 and TRBJ1-5, with TRBD1 matching 9 bases. Germline CDR1 reads SNHLY; CDR2 reads FYNNEI. CDR3 length equals 19 residues. J lost 3 bases, V lost 6 bases, and 18 bases had no gene match. CDR3 nucleotide sequence: TGTGCCAGCAGATCAAACCTACAGGGGGCAGGGGTAGACAATCAGCCCCAGCATTTT. Its protein is CASRSNLQGAGVDNQPQHF.

This clonotype has only a few counts. V gene TRBV7-9 combines with J gene TRBJ2-7, with no clear D. The CDR3 runs to 13 residues. Germline V lookup: CDR1 SEHNR, CDR2 FQNEAQ (reference sequence). Trimming took 3 bases from V and 5 from J, leaving 11 bases between them. Here the CDR3 DNA reads TGTGCCAGCAGCTTGCCGTTTACGAACGAGCAGTACTTC. Residues: CASSLPFTNEQYF.

This clonotype was picked up many times. The chain uses TRBV30 and TRBJ2-2; 8 bases match TRBD1. The CDR3 sequence is 15 residues long. Germline V gene lookup returns CDR1 GTSNPN and CDR2 SVGIG (reference sequence). V lost 3 bases, J lost 0 bases, and 3 bases stayed unmatched. The CDR3 DNA is TGTGCCTGGAGAACAGGGGGTACGAACACCGGGGAGCTGTTTTTT. This encodes CAWRTGGTNTGELFF.

This clonotype appeared many times. The rearrangement links TRBV27 to TRBJ2-5; D gene uncertain. The CDR3 runs to 13 residues. V was pared by 3 bases and J by 2 bases, with 7 bases between. Looked up from germline, CDR1 is MNHEY and CDR2 is SMNVEV (reference sequence). In DNA, the CDR3 is TGTGCCAGCAGTTTTGGGATACAAGAGACCCAGTACTTC. This translates into CASSFGIQETQYF.

This clonotype occurred a few times. The chain has TRBV19 and TRBJ2-5, with 7 bases aligning to TRBD1. J lost 4 bases, V lost 7 bases, and 6 bases had no gene match. The length of the CDR3 is 13 residues. Per the germline V gene, CDR1 is LNHDA and CDR2 is SQIVND (reference sequence). The chain's CDR3 is CASKGAWAETQYF. CDR3 sequence (DNA): TGTGCCAGTAAGGGGGCCTGGGCAGAGACCCAGTACTTC.

The chain couples TRBV7-2 to TRBJ1-2; D may be TRBD1 (6 bases). This CDR3 is 14 amino acids long. The ends were cut back, 1 base at V and 4 bases at J, with 10 bases in the middle. In germline, CDR1 is SGHTA, CDR2 FQGNSA. As DNA, the CDR3 is TGTGCCAGCAGCTTAGACAGGGCCACCTATGGCTACACCTTC. This encodes CASSLDRATYGYTF.

The V call is TRBV20-1, the J call TRBJ2-7; a possible D gene is TRBD2 (6 bases). Deletions cut 6 bases from V and 2 bases from J, with 8 bases between. The CDR3 covers 11 residues. CDR1 DFQATT and CDR2 SNEGSKA come from the germline V gene (reference sequence). Here the CDR3 reads CSAGLAYEQYF. The CDR3 bases are TGCAGTGCGGGACTGGCCTACGAGCAGTACTTC.

This clonotype was counted only a few times. The V call is TRBV4-1, the J call TRBJ2-3, with D possibly TRBD2 on 5 matching bases. CDR3 length equals 17 residues. Trimming took 1 base from V and 0 from J, leaving 14 bases between them. Germline CDR1 is MGHRA and CDR2 is YSYEKL. The CDR3 loop reads CASSQVPPGFSTDTQYF. The CDR3 DNA sequence: TGCGCCAGCAGCCAAGTACCCCCGGGATTTAGCACAGATACGCAGTATTTT.

This clonotype has at least ten counts. The V and J genes are TRBV7-6 and TRBJ2-7; the match to TRBD2 covers 10 bases. Per germline, CDR1 SGHVS and CDR2 FNYEAQ. V dropped 1 base and J dropped 12; count of bases not matched to a gene: 9. CDR3 size: 14 residues. CDR3 in amino acids: CASSLGTSGVEWYF. DNA of the CDR3: TGTGCCAGCAGCTTAGGCACTAGCGGGGTGGAATGGTACTTC.

The chain links TRBV5-4 to TRBJ2-5; D gene ambiguous. In germline, CDR1 is SGHNT, CDR2 YYREEE (reference sequence). CDR3 size: 17 residues. V lost 0 bases, J lost 4 bases, and 19 bases lay in between. As DNA, the CDR3 is TGTGCCAGCAGCTTGGAAGCTACAACAAGAACGATAGAGACCCAGTACTTC. This codes for CASSLEATTRTIETQYF.

This clonotype has ten or more counts. The chain combines TRBV5-1 with TRBJ2-7, with TRBD2 matching over 8 bases. Germline V gene sequence: CDR1 SGHRS, CDR2 YFSETQ. The V segment lost 3 bases and the J segment 4 bases; nucleotides outside the gene matches: 9. The CDR3 is made up of 15 amino acids. The CDR3 sequence is CASSSWSGSGYEQYF. The CDR3 DNA sequence: TGCGCCAGCAGCTCATGGAGCGGGAGCGGATACGAGCAGTACTTC.

In its sample, this clonotype was seen a few times. The rearrangement links TRBV30 to TRBJ2-7; 7 bases are shared with TRBD1. V shed 4 bases and J 2 bases; nucleotides not matched to a gene: 5. The CDR3 totals 13 residues. Germline V CDR1 and CDR2: GTSNPN, SVGIG (reference sequence). The CDR3 nucleotides read TGTGCCTGGAAAAGGGACAGACCCTACGAGCAGTACTTC. Translation gives CAWKRDRPYEQYF.

This clonotype has just a few counts. The chain recombines TRBV28 with TRBJ2-7, with TRBD1 matching over 7 bases. The CDR3 contains 17 residues. CDR1 and CDR2 (germline): MDHEN, SYDVKM. V shed 5 bases, J shed 3 bases, and the junction held 16 bases outside the gene matches. In nucleotides, the CDR3 is TGTGCCAGCAGTGCCGCCCTTTCCGGGACAGTCAGCTACGAGCAGTACTTC. It is translated as CASSAALSGTVSYEQYF.

The chain employs TRBV5-6 and TRBJ2-7; tentatively, D is TRBD1 (6 bases). The CDR3 contains 14 residues. Germline loops: CDR1 SGHDT, CDR2 YYEEEE. V gave up 2 bases and J gave up 4 bases, with 13 bases separating them. CDR3 DNA: TGTGCCAGCAGCTTCGCCGGGACACCTTACGAGCAGTACTTC. Its translation: CASSFAGTPYEQYF. The whole variable domain, filled in from reference TRBV5-6 and TRBJ2-7, reads DAGVTQSPTHLIKTRGQQVTLRCSPKSGHDTVSWYQQALGQGPQFIFQYYEEEERQRGNFPDRFSGHQFPNYSSELNVNALLLGDSALYLCASSFAGTPYEQYFGPGTRLTVT.

This clonotype has ten or more counts. The V gene is TRBV29-1, the J gene TRBJ1-1, with a weak D call TRBD1 (5 bases). CDR3 length equals 15 residues. The ends were cut back, 5 bases at V and 4 bases at J, with 20 bases in the middle. Germline CDR1 is SQVTM and CDR2 is ANQGSEA. The CDR3: CSVMLWGLRGTEAFF. The CDR3 DNA reads TGCAGCGTTATGCTTTGGGGCCTTAGGGGCACTGAAGCTTTCTTT.

This clonotype was detected ten times or more. The V and J genes are TRBV12-3 or TRBV12-4 and TRBJ1-6; D is uncertain. This CDR3 comprises 15 residues. The germline V and J ends were trimmed by 6 bases and 0 bases, with 9 bases remaining between them. The CDR3 here is CASSLEGSYNSPLHF. For the CDR3, the DNA is TGTGCCAGCAGCCTAGAGGGCTCCTATAATTCACCCCTCCACTTT.